This T cell receptor (beta chain) was retrieved from a study of blood T cells in healthy people across ages. General study points: A roughly linear age-dependent decrease characterized TCR beta diversity per million T cells.

This clonotype was detected only a few times. The target antigen is unknown. V was pared by 0 bases and J by 5 bases, with 14 bases between. CDR3 length: 15 residues. CDR1 is SGHTA and CDR2 is FQGNSA in the germline V gene. It was with a sample-barcoded 5' primer and a J-beta primer mix that a second PCR of about 7 to 12 cycles was run. TCRdb reprocessed the 5' RACE reads with MiXCR, giving one entry per CDR3 protein. Here the sample spans about 720,000 distinct CDR3 sequences, 20% to 25% being singletons. These data also formed part of another study, on T cells of mothers and their children.

This chain connects TRBV7-2 to TRBJ2-7; D possibly corresponds to TRBD1 (6 bases). This sequence was found in a boy aged 10-17 years in good health. The sample was blood. The CDR3 is CASSLAYREGNEQYF. The CDR3 DNA reads TGTGCCAGCAGCTTAGCCTACAGGGAAGGAAACGAGCAGTACTTC. Full variable domain (rest looked up from reference TRBV7-2 and TRBJ2-7): GAGVSQSPSNKVTEKGKDVELRCDPISGHTALYWYRQSLGQGLEFLIYFQGNSAPDKSGLPSDRFSAERTGGSVSTLTIQRTQQEDSAVYLCASSLAYREGNEQYFGPGTRLTVT.